The 13 T cell receptor beta chains below were found in one sample sequenced in a study of blood T cell repertoires in COVID-19. Here immunoSEQ multiplex PCR was the method, and the copy in TCRdb shows in-frame clones only, minus some. The data show about 120,000 clones, about 79% seen once. The sample comprised peripheral blood. These receptor sequences come from a man aged 70-80 years with acute or convalescent COVID-19.

This clone was seen a handful of times. The chain recombines TRBV7-2 with TRBJ1-1, with TRBD1 as a possible D gene (5 bases). The CDR3 is 15 amino acids. The V end was cut by 2 bases, the J end by 3 bases, with 13 bases between. Germline assignment: CDR1 SGHTA and CDR2 FQGNSA. The CDR3, as DNA: TGTGCCAGCAGCTTACAGTCCGGGGGAGACACTGAAGCTTTCTTT. Its translation is CASSLQSGGDTEAFF.

V and J are TRBV14 and TRBJ1-5; D perhaps matches TRBD1 (6 bases). The germline V and J ends were trimmed by 4 bases and 9 bases, with 19 bases remaining between them. The length of the CDR3 is 15 residues. Germline V gives CDR1 SGHDN, CDR2 FVKESK. The CDR3 DNA reads TGTGCCAGCAGCCCCGGGGGGCTCCCAAATTCGCCCCAGCATTTT. Translated, it gives CASSPGGLPNSPQHF. Combining the CDR3 with reference TRBV14 and TRBJ1-5 gives the whole variable domain EAGVTQFPSHSVIEKGQTVTLRCDPISGHDNLYWYRRVMGKEIKFLLHFVKESKQDESGMPNNRFLAERTGGTYSTLKVQPAELEDSGVYFCASSPGGLPNSPQHFGDGTRLSIL.

This sequence joins TRBV30 and TRBJ2-4, with D tentatively TRBD2 (5 bases). V dropped 5 bases and J dropped 6 bases, with 20 bases sitting between them. The CDR3 consists of 15 residues. Germline V gives CDR1 GTSNPN, CDR2 SVGIG (reference sequence). The CDR3 coding sequence is TGTGCCTGGGATGGACCGGGGATCTTGGGAAACATTCAGTACTTC. Amino acids: CAWDGPGILGNIQYF.

This sequence joins TRBV5-1 and TRBJ1-4; TRBD1 is a possible D gene (6 bases). Trimming pared 5 bases from V and 6 bases from J, leaving 20 bases between. The CDR3 runs 16 residues. The germline gives CDR1 SGHRS, CDR2 YFSETQ. The chain's CDR3 is CASSPGPTKGDEKLFF. CDR3 DNA: TGCGCCAGCAGTCCGGGGCCTACAAAGGGGGATGAAAAACTGTTTTTT. Full variable domain (missing parts from reference TRBV5-1 and TRBJ1-4): KAGVTQTPRYLIKTRGQQVTLSCSPISGHRSVSWYQQTPGQGLQFLFEYFSETQRNKGNFPGRFSGRQFSNSRSEMNVSTLELGDSALYLCASSPGPTKGDEKLFFGSGTQLSVL.

The chain recombines TRBV15 with TRBJ2-2, with D perhaps TRBD2 (6 bases). The CDR3 consists of 19 residues. Germline CDR1 reads LNHNV; CDR2 reads YYDKDF (reference sequence). Trimming left V 1 base short and J 0 bases short, with 18 bases between. CDR3 protein: CATSRGPFLGLSNTGELFF. Here the CDR3 DNA reads TGTGCCACCAGCAGAGGCCCTTTCCTGGGACTGTCGAACACCGGGGAGCTGTTTTTT.

The chain links TRBV5-4 to TRBJ1-1; weak D call: TRBD1 (5 bases). Germline V gene data show CDR1 as SGHNT and CDR2 as YYREEE (reference sequence). The V gene lost 3 bases and the J gene lost 4 bases, with 13 bases spanning the gap. The CDR3 spans 14 residues. CDR3 sequence: CASSSPGLSTEAFF. The DNA of the CDR3 is TGTGCCAGCAGCTCACCGGGACTCAGCACTGAAGCTTTCTTT.

Here the CDR3 reads CASSLRTGDEKLFF. Written as DNA, the CDR3 is TGTGCCAGCAGCCTCAGGACAGGGGATGAAAAACTGTTTTTT. The chain couples TRBV3-1 (or the pseudogene TRBV3-2) to TRBJ1-4; 9 nucleotides align to TRBD1. This CDR3 region has 14 residues. V trimming: 4 bases; J trimming: 6 bases; junction bases outside the gene matches: 3. The V gene's germline CDR1 is LGHDT and CDR2 YNNKEL (reference sequence).

The V and J genes are TRBV18 and TRBJ2-1; D possibly corresponds to TRBD1 (5 bases). The V gene lost 2 bases and the J gene lost 2 bases, with 10 bases spanning the gap. The CDR3 has 15 amino acids. In germline, CDR1 is KGHSH, CDR2 LQKENI. The CDR3 region is CASSPTLDTYNEQFF. CDR3 nucleotides: TGTGCCAGCTCACCAACGCTGGACACCTACAATGAGCAGTTCTTC.

Comments on this clone: Given a much more abundant clone one base away, this may be a read error. The genes are TRBV2 and TRBJ2-7; perhaps TRBD1 as D (6 bases). With 7 bases removed from V and 7 bases from J, the gap between germline ends came to 14 bases. This CDR3 comprises 12 residues. Germline loops: CDR1 SNHLY, CDR2 FYNNEI. The CDR3: CASNQGFGEQYF. For the CDR3, the DNA is TGTGCCAGCAACCAGGGGTTTGGGGAGCAGTACTTC. The entire variable domain, with the rest obtained from reference TRBV2 and TRBJ2-7, is as follows: EPEVTQTPSHQVTQMGQEVILRCVPISNHLYFYWYRQILGQKVEFLVSFYNNEISEKSEIFDDQFSVERPDGSNFTLKIRSTKLEDSAMYFCASNQGFGEQYFGPGTRLTVT.

In nucleotides, the CDR3 is TGTGCCAGCAGTTACTCGGGCAGACAACCCTATGGCTACACCTTC. Translated: CASSYSGRQPYGYTF. The rearrangement joins TRBV6-5 to TRBJ1-2; no firm D call. Germline CDR1 is MNHEY and CDR2 is SVGAGI. The germline V and J ends were trimmed by 0 bases and 4 bases, with 12 bases remaining between them. The CDR3 has 15 residues.

The chain links TRBV7-3 to TRBJ1-5, with 7 bases matching TRBD1. In germline, CDR1 is SGHTA, CDR2 FQGTGA. J was trimmed by 4 bases and V by 4 bases; bases with no gene match: 7. The CDR3 runs to 15 residues. The chain's CDR3 is CASSSPGQLNQPQHF. The CDR3 nucleotides are TGTGCCAGCAGCTCCCCGGGACAGCTTAATCAGCCCCAGCATTTT.

This clone has just a few counts. The V and J genes are TRBV5-1 and TRBJ2-3, with D maybe TRBD2 (6 bases). The CDR3 is 15 amino acids. The V gene lost 4 bases and the J gene lost 4 bases, with 16 bases spanning the gap. Germline assignment: CDR1 SGHRS and CDR2 YFSETQ. For the CDR3, the DNA is TGCGCCAGCAGCCCATCGGGACTCGAAGCAGATACGCAGTATTTT. It encodes CASSPSGLEADTQYF.

V is TRBV6-2 or TRBV6-3 and J is TRBJ1-5; possibly TRBD1 for D (6 bases). V lost 2 bases and J 2 bases, leaving 7 bases between the germline ends. The germline V gene encodes CDR1 MNHEY and CDR2 SVGEGT. CDR3 length equals 14 residues. The DNA for the CDR3 is TGTGCCAGCAGTTACGAGGGGGGCAATCAGCCCCAGCATTTT. Translated, it gives CASSYEGGNQPQHF.